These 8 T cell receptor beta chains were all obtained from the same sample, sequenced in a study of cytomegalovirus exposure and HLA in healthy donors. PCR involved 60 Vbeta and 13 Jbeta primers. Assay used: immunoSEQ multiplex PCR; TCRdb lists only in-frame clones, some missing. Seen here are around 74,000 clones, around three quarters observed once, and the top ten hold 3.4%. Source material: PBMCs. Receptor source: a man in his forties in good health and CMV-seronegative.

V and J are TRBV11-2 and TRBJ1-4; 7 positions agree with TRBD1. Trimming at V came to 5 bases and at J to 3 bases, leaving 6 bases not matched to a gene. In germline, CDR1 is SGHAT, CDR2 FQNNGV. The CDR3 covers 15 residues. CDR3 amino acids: CASSLLGQSNEKLFF. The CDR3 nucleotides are TGTGCCAGCAGCCTCCTGGGACAGTCTAATGAAAAACTGTTTTTT.

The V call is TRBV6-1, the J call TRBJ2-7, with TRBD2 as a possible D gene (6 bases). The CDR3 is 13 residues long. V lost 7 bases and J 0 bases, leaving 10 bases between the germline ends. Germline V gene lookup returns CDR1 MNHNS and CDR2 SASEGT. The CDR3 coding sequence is TGTGCCAGCACGGGAGCGACCTCCTACGAGCAGTACTTC. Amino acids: CASTGATSYEQYF.

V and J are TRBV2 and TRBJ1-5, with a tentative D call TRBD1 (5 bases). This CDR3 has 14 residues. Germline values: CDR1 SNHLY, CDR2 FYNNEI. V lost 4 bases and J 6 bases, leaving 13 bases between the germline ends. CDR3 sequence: CASSVGREGQPQHF. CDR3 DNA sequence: TGTGCCAGCAGTGTGGGCAGGGAGGGTCAGCCCCAGCATTTT.

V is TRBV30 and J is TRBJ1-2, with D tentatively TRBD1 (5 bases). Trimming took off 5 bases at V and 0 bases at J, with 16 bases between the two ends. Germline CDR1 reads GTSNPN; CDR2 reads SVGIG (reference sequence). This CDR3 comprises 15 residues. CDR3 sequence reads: CAWGISLQANYGYTF. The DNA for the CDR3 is TGTGCCTGGGGAATCTCGCTACAGGCTAACTATGGCTACACCTTC.

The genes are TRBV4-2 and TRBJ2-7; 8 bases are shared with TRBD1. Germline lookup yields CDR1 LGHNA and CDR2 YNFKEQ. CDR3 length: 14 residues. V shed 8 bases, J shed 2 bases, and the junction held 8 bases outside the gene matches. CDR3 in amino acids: CASAKGQGPYEQYF. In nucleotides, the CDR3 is TGTGCCAGCGCGAAAGGACAGGGCCCCTACGAGCAGTACTTC.

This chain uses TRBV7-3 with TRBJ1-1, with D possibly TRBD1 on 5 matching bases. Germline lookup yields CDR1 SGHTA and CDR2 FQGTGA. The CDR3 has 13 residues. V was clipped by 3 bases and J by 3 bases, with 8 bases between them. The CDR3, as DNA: TGTGCCAGCAGCTTTTCCAGGGACACTGAAGCTTTCTTT. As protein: CASSFSRDTEAFF.

The CDR3 loop is CASTPQGSYEQYF. In nucleotides, the CDR3 is TGTGCCAGCACCCCCCAGGGCTCCTACGAGCAGTACTTC. The rearrangement joins TRBV6-5 to TRBJ2-7, with a weak D call TRBD1 (5 bases). Germline CDR1 and CDR2: MNHEY and SVGAGI. V was trimmed by 7 bases and J by 0 bases, leaving 10 bases between them. The CDR3 sequence is 13 residues long.

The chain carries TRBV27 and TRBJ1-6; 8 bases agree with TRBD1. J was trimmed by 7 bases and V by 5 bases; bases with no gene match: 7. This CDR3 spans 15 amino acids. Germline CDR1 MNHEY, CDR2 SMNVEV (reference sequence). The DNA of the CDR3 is TGTGCCAGCAGTATTACGACAGGGGCGAATTCACCCCTCCACTTT. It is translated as CASSITTGANSPLHF.